This T cell receptor beta chain was identified in a study of neurological immune-mediated disorders. TCRdb used MiXCR to reprocess the 5' RACE reads, holding one entry per CDR3 protein. In the table there are tens of thousands of distinct CDR3 sequences, roughly 2.5% of which are singletons. V was cut by 2 bases and J by 3 bases, with 11 bases left in between. This CDR3 spans 14 amino acids. Germline V lookup: CDR1 SGHAT, CDR2 FQNNGV. This clonotype was detected many times. This sequence was found in a man aged 45-65 years with multiple sclerosis. The sequenced sample was PBMCs. This rearrangement joins TRBV11-2 to TRBJ2-7; D possibly corresponds to TRBD2 (6 bases). CDR3 coding DNA: TGTGCCAGCAGCTTACTCTTCGGGGGCTACGAGCAGTACTTC. This encodes CASSLLFGGYEQYF. The variable domain in full, completed from reference TRBV11-2 and TRBJ2-7, reads EAGVAQSPRYKIIEKRQSVAFWCNPISGHATLYWYQQILGQGPKLLIQFQNNGVVDDSQLPKDRFSAERLKGVDSTLKIQPAKLEDSAVYLCASSLLFGGYEQYFGPGTRLTVT.